The 9 T cell receptor beta chains in this list originate from one sample, sequenced in a study of regulatory T cells in long-lasting Graves disease. Building of the TCR beta libraries involved iRepertoire HTBI primers and Arm-PCR of CDR3 regions. Via MiXCR, TCRdb re-called the multiplex PCR reads, giving one row per CDR3 protein. The sample has fewer than 650,000 distinct CDR3 sequences; 15% to 20% are singletons. Time point denoted: newly diagnosed GD, antithyroid drugs for less than 3 months. The TCR library was prepared using RNA isolated from PBMCs. These records were also assigned to another study, of T cells in Graves' hyperthyroidism and ophthalmopathy.

Sequenced material: peripheral blood mononuclear cells (PBMCs), taken at new diagnosis, from a patient treated with antithyroid drugs. The receptors stem from a young man with Graves disease.

The V call is TRBV6-1, the J call TRBJ2-7, with D possibly being TRBD1 or TRBD2 (5 bases each). CDR1 is MNHNS and CDR2 is SASEGT in the germline V gene. The CDR3 consists of 15 residues. The V end lost 7 bases, the J end lost 0 bases, and 16 bases lay between the germline ends. This chain's CDR3 is CASIPGTASSYEQYF. DNA for the CDR3: TGTGCCAGCATACCCGGGACGGCAAGCTCCTACGAGCAGTACTTC.

The sample holds many counts of this clonotype. V is TRBV3-1 and J is TRBJ1-2; TRBD1 agrees at 8 bases. The CDR3 runs to 14 residues. Germline V lookup: CDR1 LGHDT, CDR2 YNNKEL (reference sequence). Germline trimming cut 4 bases from V and 1 base from J; bases unmatched to any gene: 2. The CDR3 is CASSPGQVNYGYTF. DNA of the CDR3: TGTGCCAGCAGCCCGGGACAGGTTAACTATGGCTACACCTTC.

This clonotype was recorded at least ten times. The chain recombines TRBV20-1 with TRBJ2-1; tentatively, D is TRBD2 (6 bases). Deletions cut 6 bases from V and 4 bases from J, with 16 bases between. This CDR3 has 14 residues. Per the germline V gene, CDR1 is DFQATT and CDR2 is SNEGSKA (reference sequence). Written as DNA, the CDR3 is TGCAGTGCGCCCGGACGTAGCGGTTACAATGAGCAGTTCTTC. As protein: CSAPGRSGYNEQFF.

This clonotype was observed a few times. The V and J genes are TRBV27 and TRBJ1-3; D remains ambiguous. V was cut by 6 bases and J by 0 bases, with 9 bases left in between. This CDR3 comprises 14 residues. Germline loops: CDR1 MNHEY, CDR2 SMNVEV (reference sequence). The CDR3: CASSPASSGNTIYF. The CDR3, as DNA: TGTGCCAGCAGCCCCGCCAGCTCTGGAAACACCATATATTTT.

At least ten counts were recorded for this clonotype. The rearrangement uses TRBV7-9 and TRBJ1-5; a possible D gene is TRBD1 (6 bases). Germline values: CDR1 SEHNR, CDR2 FQNEAQ (reference sequence). The CDR3 loop spans 16 amino acids. V lost 5 bases to trimming and J lost 1 base, with 15 bases between them. In nucleotides, the CDR3 is TGTGCCAGCAGCCACCTGGACAGTGGAAGCAATCAGCCCCAGCATTTT. It translates to CASSHLDSGSNQPQHF.

V gene TRBV7-2 combines with J gene TRBJ1-5; no clear D. The length of the CDR3 is 15 residues. The germline gives CDR1 SGHTA, CDR2 FQGNSA. V lost 2 bases and J 6 bases, leaving 14 bases between the germline ends. The CDR3 region is CASSLSTQRSQPQHF. The CDR3 nucleotides are TGTGCCAGCAGCTTAAGTACTCAAAGGAGTCAGCCCCAGCATTTT.

This clonotype was counted once. The rearrangement joins TRBV28 to TRBJ2-4; weak D call: TRBD2 (5 bases). The germline V gene has CDR1 MDHEN and CDR2 SYDVKM. Deletions cut 6 bases from V and 3 bases from J, with 15 bases between. The CDR3 totals 15 residues. The DNA of the CDR3 is TGTGCCAGCAGCTGGACGGGATTGGGCAAAAACATTCAGTACTTC. Its protein product is CASSWTGLGKNIQYF.

In its sample, this clonotype was seen a few times. The chain uses TRBV7-8 and TRBJ2-1; D possibly corresponds to TRBD2 (6 bases). The CDR3 loop spans 16 amino acids. The germline V and J ends were trimmed by 5 bases and 0 bases, with 14 bases remaining between them. The germline gives CDR1 SGHVS, CDR2 FQNEAQ. CDR3 DNA: TGTGCCAGCAGCCCGAGCGGGCCGAGCTCCTACAATGAGCAGTTCTTC. Its protein is CASSPSGPSSYNEQFF.

This clonotype was found many times. The chain uses TRBV2 and TRBJ2-7; weak D call: TRBD1 (6 bases). The CDR3 is made up of 14 amino acids. V dropped 8 bases and J dropped 5 bases, with 19 bases sitting between them. Per the germline V gene, CDR1 is SNHLY and CDR2 is FYNNEI. The CDR3 DNA is TGTGCCAGCCGAGGGGCAGGGGCTGTAGACGAGCAGTACTTC. Its protein product is CASRGAGAVDEQYF.